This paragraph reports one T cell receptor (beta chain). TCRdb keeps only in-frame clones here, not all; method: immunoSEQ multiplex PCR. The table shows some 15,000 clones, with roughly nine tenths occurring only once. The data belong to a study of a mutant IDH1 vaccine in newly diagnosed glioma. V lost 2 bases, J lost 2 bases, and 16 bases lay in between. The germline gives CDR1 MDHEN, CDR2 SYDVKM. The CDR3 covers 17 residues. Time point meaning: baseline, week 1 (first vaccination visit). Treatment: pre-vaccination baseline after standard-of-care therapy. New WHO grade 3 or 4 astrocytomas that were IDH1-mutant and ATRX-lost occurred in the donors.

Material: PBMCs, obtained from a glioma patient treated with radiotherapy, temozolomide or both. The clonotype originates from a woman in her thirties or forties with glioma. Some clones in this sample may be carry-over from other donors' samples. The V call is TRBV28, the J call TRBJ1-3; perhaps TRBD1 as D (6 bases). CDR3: CASSLRGTYHPGNTIYF. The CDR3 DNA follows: TGTGCCAGCAGTTTAAGGGGGACTTACCACCCTGGAAACACCATATATTTT.